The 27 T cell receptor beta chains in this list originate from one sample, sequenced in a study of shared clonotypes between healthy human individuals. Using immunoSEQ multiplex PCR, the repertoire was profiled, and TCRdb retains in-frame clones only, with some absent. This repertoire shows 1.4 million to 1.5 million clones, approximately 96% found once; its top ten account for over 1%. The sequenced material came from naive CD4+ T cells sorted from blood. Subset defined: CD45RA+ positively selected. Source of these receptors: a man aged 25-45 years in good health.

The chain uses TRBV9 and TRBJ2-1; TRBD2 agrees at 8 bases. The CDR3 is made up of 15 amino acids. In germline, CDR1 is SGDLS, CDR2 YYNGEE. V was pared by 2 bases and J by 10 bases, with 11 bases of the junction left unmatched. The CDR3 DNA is TGTGCCAGCAGCGTCACCGGGACTAGTGTCCAAGAGCAGTTCTTC. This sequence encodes CASSVTGTSVQEQFF.

Here the CDR3 DNA reads TGCGCCAGCAGCCGCCCGGGACAGGAGGGCGAGCAGTACTTC. Translating it yields CASSRPGQEGEQYF. The rearrangement links TRBV5-1 to TRBJ2-7; 8 bases line up with TRBD1. The germline CDR1 and CDR2 sequences are SGHRS and YFSETQ. V shed 4 bases and J 6 bases; nucleotides not matched to a gene: 9. The CDR3 totals 14 residues.

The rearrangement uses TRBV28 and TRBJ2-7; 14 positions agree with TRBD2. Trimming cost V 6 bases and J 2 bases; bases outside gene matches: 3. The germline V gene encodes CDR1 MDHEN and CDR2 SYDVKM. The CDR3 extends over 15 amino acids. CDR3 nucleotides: TGTGCCAGCAGGACTAGCGGGAGGGAACCCTACGAGCAGTACTTC. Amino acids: CASRTSGREPYEQYF.

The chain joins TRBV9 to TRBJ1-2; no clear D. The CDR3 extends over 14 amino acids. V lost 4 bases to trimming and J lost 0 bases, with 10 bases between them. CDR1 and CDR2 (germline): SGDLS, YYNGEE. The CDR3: CASSPLLANYGYTF. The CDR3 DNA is TGTGCCAGCAGCCCACTCTTGGCTAACTATGGCTACACCTTC.

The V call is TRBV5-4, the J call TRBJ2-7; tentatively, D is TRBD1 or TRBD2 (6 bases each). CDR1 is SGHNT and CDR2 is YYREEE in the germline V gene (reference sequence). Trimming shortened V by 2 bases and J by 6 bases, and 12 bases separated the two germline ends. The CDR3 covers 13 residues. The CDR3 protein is CASSFRGRVEQYF. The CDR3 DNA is TGTGCCAGCAGCTTCCGGGGGCGGGTCGAGCAGTACTTC.

The CDR3 nucleotides are TGCGCCAGCAGTTGGGACAGGCCCTCCTACGAGCAGTACTTC. Its protein is CASSWDRPSYEQYF. The chain carries TRBV5-1 and TRBJ2-7, with 8 bases fitting TRBD1. V was clipped by 5 bases and J by 0 bases; unmatched bases: 4. CDR3 size: 14 residues. Per the germline V gene, CDR1 is SGHRS and CDR2 is YFSETQ.

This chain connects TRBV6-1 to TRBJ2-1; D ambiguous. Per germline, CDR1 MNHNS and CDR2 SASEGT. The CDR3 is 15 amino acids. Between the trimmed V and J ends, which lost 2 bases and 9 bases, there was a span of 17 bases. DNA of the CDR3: TGTGCCAGCAGTGAATTATGGCGTTTAAAAGTTGAGCAGTTCTTC. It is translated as CASSELWRLKVEQFF.

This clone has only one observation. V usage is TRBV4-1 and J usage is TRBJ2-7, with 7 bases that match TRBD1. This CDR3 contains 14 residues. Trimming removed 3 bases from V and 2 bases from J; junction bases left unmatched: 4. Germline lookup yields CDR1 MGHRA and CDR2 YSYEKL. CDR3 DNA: TGCGCCAGCAGCCATTCACAGGGGCCCTACGAGCAGTACTTC. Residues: CASSHSQGPYEQYF.

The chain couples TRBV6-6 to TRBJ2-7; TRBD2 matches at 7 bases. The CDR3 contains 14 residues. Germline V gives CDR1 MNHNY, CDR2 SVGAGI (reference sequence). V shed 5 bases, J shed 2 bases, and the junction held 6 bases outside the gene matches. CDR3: CASSQAGNPYEQYF. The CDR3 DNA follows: TGTGCCAGCAGTCAAGCGGGGAACCCCTACGAGCAGTACTTC.

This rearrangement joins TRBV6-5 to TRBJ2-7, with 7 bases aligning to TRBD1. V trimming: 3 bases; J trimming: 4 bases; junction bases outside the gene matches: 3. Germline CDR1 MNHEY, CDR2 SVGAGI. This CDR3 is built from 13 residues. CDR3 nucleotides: TGTGCCAGCAGTTATCGACAGGGTTACGAGCAGTACTTC. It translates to CASSYRQGYEQYF.

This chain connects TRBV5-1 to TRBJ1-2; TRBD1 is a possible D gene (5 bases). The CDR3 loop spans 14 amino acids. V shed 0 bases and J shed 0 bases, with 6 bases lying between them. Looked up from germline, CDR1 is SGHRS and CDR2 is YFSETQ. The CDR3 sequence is CASSLGGSNYGYTF. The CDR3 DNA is TGCGCCAGCAGCTTGGGGGGGTCTAACTATGGCTACACCTTC.

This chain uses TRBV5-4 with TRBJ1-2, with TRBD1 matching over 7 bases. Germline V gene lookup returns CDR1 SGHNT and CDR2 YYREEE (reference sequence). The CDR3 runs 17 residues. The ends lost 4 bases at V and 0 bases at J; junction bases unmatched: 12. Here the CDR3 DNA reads TGTGCCAGCAGCCGAGACCCCGGGACAGCCGCTAACTATGGCTACACCTTC. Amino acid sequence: CASSRDPGTAANYGYTF.

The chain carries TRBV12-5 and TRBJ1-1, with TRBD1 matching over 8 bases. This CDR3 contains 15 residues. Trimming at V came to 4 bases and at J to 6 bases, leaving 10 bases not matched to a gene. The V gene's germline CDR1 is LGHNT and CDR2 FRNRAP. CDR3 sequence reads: CASGSPGQGIAEAFF. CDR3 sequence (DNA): TGTGCTAGTGGTTCCCCTGGACAGGGAATCGCTGAAGCTTTCTTT.

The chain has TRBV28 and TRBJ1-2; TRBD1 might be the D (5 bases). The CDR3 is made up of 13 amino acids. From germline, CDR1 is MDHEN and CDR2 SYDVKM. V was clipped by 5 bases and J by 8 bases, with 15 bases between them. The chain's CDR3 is CASSPYRLGGYTF. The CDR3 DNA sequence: TGTGCCAGCAGTCCATACAGGCTCGGGGGCTACACCTTC.

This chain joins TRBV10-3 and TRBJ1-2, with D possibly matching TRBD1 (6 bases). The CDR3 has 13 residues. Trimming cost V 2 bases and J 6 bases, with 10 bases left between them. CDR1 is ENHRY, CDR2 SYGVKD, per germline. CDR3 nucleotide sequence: TGTGCCATCAGTGAGACAGGGTTCGATGGCTACACCTTC. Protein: CAISETGFDGYTF.

CDR3 residues: CASSYRTAYSNQPQHF. The CDR3 nucleotides read TGTGCCAGCAGTTACAGGACAGCCTATAGCAATCAGCCCCAGCATTTT. The chain employs TRBV6-6 and TRBJ1-5; D may be TRBD1 (6 bases). Deletions cut 2 bases from V and 0 bases from J, with 11 bases between. Germline lookup yields CDR1 MNHNY and CDR2 SVGAGI (reference sequence). The CDR3 runs to 16 residues.

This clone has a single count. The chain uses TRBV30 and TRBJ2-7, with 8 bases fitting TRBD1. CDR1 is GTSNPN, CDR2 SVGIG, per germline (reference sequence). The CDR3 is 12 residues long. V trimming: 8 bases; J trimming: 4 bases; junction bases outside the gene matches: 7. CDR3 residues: CAGGQASYEQYF. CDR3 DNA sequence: TGTGCCGGGGGACAGGCCTCATACGAGCAGTACTTC.

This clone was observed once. Here the CDR3 DNA reads TGTGCCAGCAGCTCGAGACATGAGCAGTTCTTC. Amino acids: CASSSRHEQFF. The chain joins TRBV7-2 to TRBJ2-1; D call uncertain. The CDR3 sequence is 11 residues long. In germline, CDR1 is SGHTA, CDR2 FQGNSA. The V gene lost 4 bases and the J gene lost 8 bases, with 6 bases spanning the gap.

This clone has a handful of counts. For the CDR3, the DNA is TGTGCCAGCAGTGAGACTAGCGGGAGGAACGAGCAGTACTTC. Amino acid sequence: CASSETSGRNEQYF. The chain has TRBV2 and TRBJ2-7, with TRBD2 matching over 13 bases. This CDR3 contains 14 residues. V gave up 3 bases and J gave up 5 bases; unmatched junction bases: 1. Germline values: CDR1 SNHLY, CDR2 FYNNEI.

CDR3 in amino acids: CASSPSRVLGEQYF. Here the CDR3 DNA reads TGCGCCAGCAGCCCCTCCCGTGTTTTGGGCGAGCAGTACTTC. V and J are TRBV4-1 and TRBJ2-7; D is unclear. The V end lost 4 bases, the J end lost 6 bases, and 16 bases lay between the germline ends. Germline CDR1 and CDR2: MGHRA and YSYEKL. The CDR3 extends over 14 amino acids.

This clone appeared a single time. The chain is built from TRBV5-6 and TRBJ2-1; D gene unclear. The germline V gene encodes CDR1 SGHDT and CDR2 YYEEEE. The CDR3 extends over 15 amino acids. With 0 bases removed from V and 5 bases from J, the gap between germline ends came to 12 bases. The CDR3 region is CASSLGSGSNNEQFF. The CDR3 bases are TGTGCCAGCAGCTTGGGGAGTGGATCTAACAATGAGCAGTTCTTC.

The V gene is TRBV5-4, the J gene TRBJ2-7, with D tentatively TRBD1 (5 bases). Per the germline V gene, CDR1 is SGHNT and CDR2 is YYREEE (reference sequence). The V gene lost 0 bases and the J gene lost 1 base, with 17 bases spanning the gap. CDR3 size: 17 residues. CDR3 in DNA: TGTGCCAGCAGCTTGGGCCCATTCTCCACAGGATCCTACGAGCAGTACTTC. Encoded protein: CASSLGPFSTGSYEQYF.

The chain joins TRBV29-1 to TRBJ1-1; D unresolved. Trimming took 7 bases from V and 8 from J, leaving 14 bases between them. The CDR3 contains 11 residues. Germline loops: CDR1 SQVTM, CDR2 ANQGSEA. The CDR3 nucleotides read TGCAGCGCTAAGTCCCTGTTGGAAGCTTTCTTT. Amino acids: CSAKSLLEAFF.

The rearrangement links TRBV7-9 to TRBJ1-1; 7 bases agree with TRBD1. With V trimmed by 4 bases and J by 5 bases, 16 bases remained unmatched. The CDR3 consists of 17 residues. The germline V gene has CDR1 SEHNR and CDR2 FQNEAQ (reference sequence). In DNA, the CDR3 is TGTGCCAGCAGCTACCAACCTCCGGCAGGGGGGTGGACTGAAGCTTTCTTT. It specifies CASSYQPPAGGWTEAFF.

In nucleotides, the CDR3 is TGTGCCAGCAGCCAACATAGCGGGAGTGGTACCGGGGAGCTGTTTTTT. This gives the protein CASSQHSGSGTGELFF. V usage is TRBV11-2 and J usage is TRBJ2-2; TRBD2 aligns across 9 bases. V shed 5 bases and J 5 bases; nucleotides not matched to a gene: 9. Germline V gene lookup returns CDR1 SGHAT and CDR2 FQNNGV. The CDR3 covers 16 residues.

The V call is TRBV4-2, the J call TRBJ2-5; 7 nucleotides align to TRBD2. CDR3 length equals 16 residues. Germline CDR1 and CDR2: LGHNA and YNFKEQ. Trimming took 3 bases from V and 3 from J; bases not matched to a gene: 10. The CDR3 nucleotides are TGTGCCAGCAGCCAGAGTGCGGTTCGGGGGGAAGAGACCCAGTACTTC. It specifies CASSQSAVRGEETQYF.

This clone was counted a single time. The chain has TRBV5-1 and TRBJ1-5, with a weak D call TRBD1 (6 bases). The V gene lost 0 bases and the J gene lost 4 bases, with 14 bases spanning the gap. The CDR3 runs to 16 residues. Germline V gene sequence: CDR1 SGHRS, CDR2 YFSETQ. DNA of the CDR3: TGCGCCAGCAGCTTGGCCGCGGCAGGGGAAAATCAGCCCCAGCATTTT. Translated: CASSLAAAGENQPQHF.